The 11 T cell receptor beta chains in this list originate from one sample, sequenced in a study of T cells after yellow fever vaccination. MiXCR, applied by TCRdb to the 5' RACE reads, yields one record per CDR3 protein. The sample has about 68,000 distinct CDR3 sequences, around 7% seen once. Source: CD8+ T cells sorted from PBMCs, taken around 45 days after the first yellow fever vaccination. Receptors originate from a man in his late teens or twenties who received the YFV17D yellow fever vaccine.

The chain recombines TRBV30 with TRBJ1-1, with D maybe TRBD1 (6 bases). V shed 4 bases and J shed 4 bases, with 13 bases lying between them. The CDR3 runs to 13 residues. Germline CDR1 GTSNPN, CDR2 SVGIG (reference sequence). This CDR3 is CAWTGAKLTEAFF. The CDR3 DNA sequence: TGTGCCTGGACGGGGGCAAAGCTCACTGAAGCTTTCTTT.

This clonotype was counted ten times or more. This rearrangement joins TRBV7-2 to TRBJ1-1; D not certain. Germline V gene sequence: CDR1 SGHTA, CDR2 FQGNSA. The CDR3 consists of 11 residues. Trimming pared 5 bases from V and 5 bases from J, leaving 6 bases between. The CDR3 DNA reads as TGTGCCAGCAGCATCCGTACTGAAGCTTTCTTT. As protein: CASSIRTEAFF.

This clonotype was seen repeatedly, ten times or more. The chain carries TRBV4-3 and TRBJ2-1; possibly TRBD2 for D (6 bases). With 0 bases removed from V and 3 bases from J, the gap between germline ends came to 12 bases. The CDR3 has 16 amino acids. Germline loops: CDR1 LGHNA, CDR2 YSLEER. The CDR3 loop is CASSQEEGRGYNEQFF. The CDR3 coding sequence is TGCGCCAGCAGCCAAGAGGAGGGGCGGGGCTACAATGAGCAGTTCTTC.

This clonotype has at least ten counts. The chain carries TRBV7-8 and TRBJ2-1, with 8 bases matching TRBD2. This CDR3 contains 18 residues. V lost 0 bases, J lost 0 bases, and 7 bases stayed unmatched. Germline loops: CDR1 SGHVS, CDR2 FQNEAQ. Here the CDR3 DNA reads TGTGCCAGCAGCTTAGCGCTTATAGCGGGGTTCTCCTACAATGAGCAGTTCTTC. Encoded protein: CASSLALIAGFSYNEQFF.

This clonotype appeared many times. The chain combines TRBV7-9 with TRBJ1-1, with D unresolved. CDR3 size: 14 residues. V lost 6 bases and J 5 bases, leaving 16 bases between the germline ends. Looked up from germline, CDR1 is SEHNR and CDR2 is FQNEAQ (reference sequence). The CDR3 nucleotides are TGTGCCAGCAGTACAACTCTTCCGGGGACTGAAGCTTTCTTT. This sequence encodes CASSTTLPGTEAFF.

This clonotype was counted many times. The V gene is TRBV6-5, the J gene TRBJ2-2; D remains ambiguous. The CDR3 is made up of 12 amino acids. The germline V gene encodes CDR1 MNHEY and CDR2 SVGAGI. The V and J ends lost 0 bases and 8 bases respectively, with 4 bases between them. CDR3 DNA: TGTGCCAGCAGTTACTCGGGTGGGGAGCTGTTTTTT. It translates to CASSYSGGELFF.

This clonotype came up many times. J is TRBJ1-1 and V is TRBV6-5; D gene ambiguous. Germline CDR1 MNHEY, CDR2 SVGAGI. The CDR3 has 13 residues. The ends were cut back, 4 bases at V and 1 base at J, with 7 bases in the middle. In DNA, the CDR3 is TGTGCCAGCAGTTTGTCCCCGAACACTGAAGCTTTCTTT. Translated: CASSLSPNTEAFF.

There are many counts of this clonotype. The chain carries TRBV5-1 and TRBJ2-1, with a possible D match to TRBD2 (5 bases). From germline, CDR1 is SGHRS and CDR2 YFSETQ. The V end was cut by 0 bases, the J end by 2 bases, with 9 bases between. The length of the CDR3 is 15 residues. The CDR3 DNA follows: TGCGCCAGCAGCTTGGCTAGGACTCCCTACAATGAGCAGTTCTTC. This codes for CASSLARTPYNEQFF.

This clonotype was seen a few times. The chain couples TRBV6-1 to TRBJ1-1; 8 bases agree with TRBD1. Per the germline V gene, CDR1 is MNHNS and CDR2 is SASEGT. The CDR3 consists of 13 residues. The ends lost 5 bases at V and 5 bases at J; junction bases unmatched: 4. In DNA form, the CDR3 reads TGTGCCAGCAGTCCCAACAGGGGGACTGAAGCTTTCTTT. Amino acid sequence: CASSPNRGTEAFF.

V usage is TRBV12-5 and J usage is TRBJ2-1, with D perhaps matching TRBD2 (5 bases). Germline V gene data show CDR1 as LGHNT and CDR2 as FRNRAP. The CDR3 runs to 13 residues. Deletions cut 4 bases from V and 9 bases from J, with 13 bases between. In DNA, the CDR3 is TGTGCTAGTGGTTCCGGACTTCTAAGTGAGCAGTTCTTC. It codes for CASGSGLLSEQFF.

The gene calls are TRBV6-2 or TRBV6-3 and TRBJ2-7; a weak D match, TRBD1 (6 bases). This CDR3 comprises 14 residues. V dropped 4 bases and J dropped 2 bases, with 12 bases sitting between them. Germline assignment: CDR1 MNHEY and CDR2 SVGEGT. The CDR3 DNA follows: TGTGCCAGCAGTTCCAACAGGGACCCCTACGAGCAGTACGTC. This translates into CASSSNRDPYEQYV.